This T cell receptor (beta chain) was obtained from a study of blood T cell repertoires in COVID-19. Study in general: Acute-phase and convalescent COVID-19 samples originated in the United States, Italy and Spain. The cDNA or gDNA used as material had been derived from T cells, B-cell-depleted T cells, or PBMCs.

As processed by the authors: The authors estimated nucleated cell counts from reference gene primer amplification. The protocol was immunoSEQ multiplex PCR, while the TCRdb copy is restricted to in-frame clones and leaves out a portion. The D gene and trimming were derived from the DNA, and the V and J assignments and clone size from that table. The table records more than 85,000 clones, around 80% of them present only once. CDR1 is ENHRY, CDR2 SYGVKD, per germline. There are 13 residues in the CDR3. The V and J ends lost 6 bases and 4 bases, in that order; junction bases with no gene match: 1. This clone was seen only a few times.

Material: peripheral blood. This chain links TRBV10-3 with TRBJ1-5; 9 bases are a match to TRBD1. The sequence came from a man between 65 and 85 years old with acute or convalescent COVID-19. The CDR3 nucleotides are TGTGCCATCAGAGGACAGGGGAATCAGCCCCAGCATTTT. It encodes CAIRGQGNQPQHF.